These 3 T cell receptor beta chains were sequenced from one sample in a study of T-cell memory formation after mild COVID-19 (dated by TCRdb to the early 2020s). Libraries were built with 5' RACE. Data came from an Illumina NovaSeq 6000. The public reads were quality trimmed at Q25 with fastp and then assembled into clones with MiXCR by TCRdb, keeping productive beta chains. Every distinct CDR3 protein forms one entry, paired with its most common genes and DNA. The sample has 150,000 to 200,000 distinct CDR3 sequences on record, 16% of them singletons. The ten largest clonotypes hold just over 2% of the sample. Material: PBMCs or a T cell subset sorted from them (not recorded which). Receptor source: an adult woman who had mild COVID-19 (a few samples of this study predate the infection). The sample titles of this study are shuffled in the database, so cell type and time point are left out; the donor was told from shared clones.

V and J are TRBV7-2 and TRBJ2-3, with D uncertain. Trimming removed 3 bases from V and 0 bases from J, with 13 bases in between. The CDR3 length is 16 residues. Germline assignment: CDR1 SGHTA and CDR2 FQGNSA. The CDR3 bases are TGTGCCAGCAGCTTGTCCTACGGGCCTAGCACAGATACGCAGTATTTT. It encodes CASSLSYGPSTDTQYF.

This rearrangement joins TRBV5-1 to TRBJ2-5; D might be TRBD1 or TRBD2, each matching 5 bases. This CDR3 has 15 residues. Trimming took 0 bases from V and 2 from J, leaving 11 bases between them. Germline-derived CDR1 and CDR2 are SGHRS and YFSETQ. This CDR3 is CASSLVGDIQETQYF. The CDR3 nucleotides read TGCGCCAGCAGCTTGGTGGGGGATATACAAGAGACCCAGTACTTC.

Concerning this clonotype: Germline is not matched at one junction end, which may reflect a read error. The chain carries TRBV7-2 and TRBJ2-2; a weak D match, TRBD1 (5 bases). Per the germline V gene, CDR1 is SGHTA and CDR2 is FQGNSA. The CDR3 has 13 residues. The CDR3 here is CSSSIRTPRELFF. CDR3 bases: TGTTCCAGCAGCATACGGACACCTCGGGAGCTGTTTTTT.